These 22 T cell receptor beta chains came from one sample sequenced in a study of neoadjuvant anti-PD-1 for oral cavity cancer. Assay used: immunoSEQ multiplex PCR; TCRdb lists only in-frame clones, some missing. Here the sample spans 6,700 or so clones, about 80% being singletons. The sequenced sample was PBMCs, obtained before nivolumab (anti-PD-1) treatment. The receptors derive from a person aged 35-79 years with oral cavity squamous cell carcinoma.

This clone has just one count. V usage is TRBV6-5 and J usage is TRBJ2-1; D gene uncertain. The germline V and J ends were trimmed by 2 bases and 0 bases, with 8 bases remaining between them. Germline V CDR1 and CDR2: MNHEY, SVGAGI. There are 15 residues in the CDR3. The CDR3 nucleotides read TGTGCCAGCAGTTACAGCCAAAGCTCCTACAATGAGCAGTTCTTC. Protein sequence: CASSYSQSSYNEQFF.

J is TRBJ2-5 and V is TRBV5-6; 10 bases are shared with TRBD2. The CDR3 length is 14 residues. CDR1 and CDR2 (germline): SGHDT, YYEEEE. J gave up 2 bases and V 5 bases, and 3 bases lay outside the gene matches. The CDR3 bases are TGTGCCAGCAGGCAAGCGGGGGGGCAAGAGACCCAGTACTTC. Translated, it gives CASRQAGGQETQYF.

In its sample, this clone was seen a few times. The rearrangement links TRBV2 to TRBJ2-7; the D is unclear. The CDR3 is 13 amino acids. From germline, CDR1 is SNHLY and CDR2 FYNNEI. V shed 8 bases and J shed 2 bases, with 13 bases lying between them. CDR3 DNA sequence: TGTGCCAGCCAGGAAGGGTTTACCTACGAGCAGTACTTC. It translates to CASQEGFTYEQYF.

This chain joins TRBV11-2 and TRBJ2-5, with a weak D call TRBD1 (5 bases). From germline, CDR1 is SGHAT and CDR2 FQNNGV. V shed 0 bases and J shed 5 bases, with 10 bases lying between them. The CDR3 has 14 residues. The CDR3 bases are TGTGCCAGCAGCTTAGATTCCTCAGGGGAGACCCAGTACTTC. Protein product: CASSLDSSGETQYF.

V usage is TRBV9 and J usage is TRBJ2-1, with 11 bases identical to TRBD2. The junction had 8 bases not matched to a gene; V was cut back by 6 bases and J by 6 bases. The CDR3 spans 15 residues. Looked up from germline, CDR1 is SGDLS and CDR2 is YYNGEE. For the CDR3, the DNA is TGTGCCAGCACTTCTAGCGGGGGGCCCTTCAATGAGCAGTTCTTC. Protein product: CASTSSGGPFNEQFF.

Notes on this clone: In the same sample, other DNA sequences code for this CDR3. This rearrangement joins TRBV4-1 to TRBJ1-6; perhaps TRBD1 as D (6 bases). The germline V gene encodes CDR1 MGHRA and CDR2 YSYEKL. There are 14 residues in the CDR3. Trimming removed 0 bases at V and 7 bases at J, with 7 bases between. The CDR3 loop reads CASSQDRGNSPLHF. CDR3 DNA sequence: TGCGCCAGCAGCCAAGACAGGGGCAATTCACCCCTCCACTTT.

The V and J genes are TRBV6-6 and TRBJ1-4; a weak D match, TRBD1 (5 bases). Germline CDR1 and CDR2: MNHNY and SVGAGI (reference sequence). This CDR3 has 12 amino acids. The CDR3 sequence is CAVGGEGEKLFF. Written as DNA, the CDR3 is TGTGCGGTCGGGGGGGAAGGTGAAAAACTGTTTTTT.

The V gene is TRBV10-1, the J gene TRBJ2-3, with D uncertain. Trimming took off 0 bases at V and 4 bases at J, with 2 bases between the two ends. The germline gives CDR1 WNHNN, CDR2 SYGVQD (reference sequence). The CDR3 is 12 amino acids. The CDR3 DNA reads as TGCGCCAGCAGTGAGTCCGCAGATACGCAGTATTTT. Residues: CASSESADTQYF.

The chain joins TRBV4-3 to TRBJ2-5; 7 bases line up with TRBD2. The CDR3 extends over 16 amino acids. Germline V gene lookup returns CDR1 LGHNA and CDR2 YSLEER. V trimming: 0 bases; J trimming: 5 bases; junction bases outside the gene matches: 9. This chain's CDR3 is CASSQDTGGLQETQYF. CDR3 DNA sequence: TGCGCCAGCAGCCAAGATACGGGAGGCTTACAGGAGACCCAGTACTTC.

The chain uses TRBV12-5 and TRBJ1-2; no reliable D call. Trimming left V 5 bases short and J 1 base short, with 5 bases between. The CDR3 length is 12 residues. The germline gives CDR1 LGHNT, CDR2 FRNRAP. The CDR3 reads CASGALNYGYTF. The CDR3 DNA is TGTGCTAGTGGTGCCCTTAACTATGGCTACACCTTC. The variable domain in full, completed from reference TRBV12-5 and TRBJ1-2, reads DARVTQTPRHKVTEMGQEVTMRCQPILGHNTVFWYRQTMMQGLELLAYFRNRAPLDDSGMPKDRFSAEMPDATLATLKIQPSEPRDSAVYFCASGALNYGYTFGSGTRLTVV.

V is TRBV4-1 and J is TRBJ2-7; D is possibly TRBD2 (6 bases). The V end was cut by 0 bases, the J end by 4 bases, with 7 bases between. The CDR3 is 13 amino acids. Germline CDR1 reads MGHRA; CDR2 reads YSYEKL. This CDR3 reads CASSQEEGYEQYF. The CDR3 nucleotides are TGCGCCAGCAGCCAAGAGGAGGGGTACGAGCAGTACTTC.

The rearrangement joins TRBV4-2 to TRBJ1-2, with TRBD1 matching over 8 bases. CDR3 length: 17 amino acids. Germline trimming cut 0 bases from V and 7 bases from J; bases unmatched to any gene: 13. Per the germline V gene, CDR1 is LGHNA and CDR2 is YNFKEQ. This chain's CDR3 is CASSQDVGQGNLAGYTF. CDR3 nucleotides: TGTGCCAGCAGCCAAGATGTAGGACAGGGTAATCTGGCTGGCTACACCTTC.

The chain joins TRBV7-8 to TRBJ2-7; D could derive from TRBD1 or TRBD2 (5 bases each). Germline values: CDR1 SGHVS, CDR2 FQNEAQ. V was clipped by 1 base and J by 4 bases, with 29 bases between them. This CDR3 is built from 20 residues. The CDR3 loop is CASSLDPLLGPLGTAYEQYF. For the CDR3, the DNA is TGTGCCAGCAGCTTAGACCCTCTCTTAGGCCCCCTCGGGACCGCGTACGAGCAGTACTTC.

The genes are TRBV9 and TRBJ2-1; D gene unclear. The germline V gene has CDR1 SGDLS and CDR2 YYNGEE. This CDR3 spans 14 amino acids. V lost 0 bases and J lost 5, with 9 bases in between. The CDR3 protein is CASSVGIGNNEQFF. The CDR3, as DNA: TGTGCCAGCAGCGTAGGTATAGGGAACAATGAGCAGTTCTTC.

This clone was seen a few times. The CDR3, as DNA: TGTGCCAGCAGTCTGGGGCTAGCGTCCTCCTACGAGCAGTACTTC. This encodes CASSLGLASSYEQYF. The genes are TRBV7-2 and TRBJ2-7, with D perhaps TRBD2 (6 bases). The CDR3 is 15 residues long. Trimming removed 6 bases from V and 0 bases from J, with 15 bases in between. Germline V CDR1 and CDR2: SGHTA, FQGNSA.

This chain joins TRBV14 and TRBJ2-5, with 8 nucleotides matching TRBD2. The germline CDR1 and CDR2 sequences are SGHDN and FVKESK. V shed 4 bases and J 3 bases; nucleotides not matched to a gene: 13. The CDR3 spans 17 residues. In DNA, the CDR3 is TGTGCCAGCAGCCCCCTTGACTGGCGGGGGGCCGAAGAGACCCAGTACTTC. This encodes CASSPLDWRGAEETQYF. Full variable domain (remainder filled in from reference TRBV14 and TRBJ2-5): EAGVTQFPSHSVIEKGQTVTLRCDPISGHDNLYWYRRVMGKEIKFLLHFVKESKQDESGMPNNRFLAERTGGTYSTLKVQPAELEDSGVYFCASSPLDWRGAEETQYFGPGTRLLVL.

The chain joins TRBV6-1 to TRBJ1-2, with a weak D call TRBD1 (6 bases). CDR3 length: 12 residues. The V end was cut by 6 bases, the J end by 7 bases, with 12 bases between. Germline V lookup: CDR1 MNHNS, CDR2 SASEGT. DNA of the CDR3: TGTGCCAGCAGATCAGGGGTCTCTGGCTACACCTTC. Translation gives CASRSGVSGYTF.

V and J are TRBV19 and TRBJ1-2; perhaps TRBD1 as D (5 bases). Germline V gene lookup returns CDR1 LNHDA and CDR2 SQIVND (reference sequence). CDR3 size: 15 residues. With 7 bases removed from V and 4 bases from J, the gap between germline ends came to 19 bases. In DNA, the CDR3 is TGTGCCAGTAAACCCCGGGACGGACTTTTCTATGGCTACACCTTC. This translates into CASKPRDGLFYGYTF.

The rearrangement links TRBV13 to TRBJ1-2; 9 bases agree with TRBD1. Germline CDR1 is PRHDT and CDR2 is FYEKMQ (reference sequence). The CDR3 totals 15 residues. The V gene end was trimmed by 6 bases and the J gene end by 4 bases; junction bases not matched to a gene: 9. The CDR3 here is CASSSAGTGFYGYTF. The CDR3 DNA sequence: TGTGCCAGCAGTTCCGCCGGGACAGGGTTCTATGGCTACACCTTC.

This chain joins TRBV27 and TRBJ2-1; 10 bases are shared with TRBD2. The V and J ends lost 4 bases and 5 bases, in that order; junction bases with no gene match: 5. The germline CDR1 and CDR2 sequences are MNHEY and SMNVEV (reference sequence). The CDR3 is made up of 15 amino acids. The CDR3 here is CASSSLAGHNNEQFF. The CDR3 DNA reads TGTGCCAGCAGTTCACTAGCGGGGCATAACAATGAGCAGTTCTTC.

J is TRBJ2-5 and V is TRBV5-6; D perhaps matches TRBD2 (6 bases). Germline values: CDR1 SGHDT, CDR2 YYEEEE. Trimming took off 0 bases at V and 3 bases at J, with 12 bases between the two ends. This CDR3 is built from 15 residues. This CDR3 is CASSLDRREKETQYF. The CDR3 bases are TGTGCCAGCAGCTTGGATCGGCGGGAAAAAGAGACCCAGTACTTC.

The chain recombines TRBV5-1 with TRBJ2-1; no definite D call. V lost 4 bases and J lost 10, with 15 bases in between. The germline gives CDR1 SGHRS, CDR2 YFSETQ. The CDR3 length is 13 residues. CDR3 nucleotide sequence: TGCGCCAGCAGCCCCCCCGTCCCGGGCGAGCAGTTCTTC. It specifies CASSPPVPGEQFF.